This T cell receptor (beta chain) was profiled in a study of shared clonotypes between healthy human individuals. TCRdb's table, derived via immunoSEQ multiplex PCR, lists solely in-frame clones and lacks some. The table lists roughly 2.1 million clones, approximately 94% of them singletons, with under 2% in the top ten. Trimming shortened V by 3 bases and J by 5 bases, and 13 bases separated the two germline ends. Germline V gene lookup returns CDR1 SEHNR and CDR2 FQNEAQ (reference sequence). The CDR3 runs to 14 residues. Naivety among CD8 cells was defined by CD45RO negativity and positive CCR7 selection, thereby excluding terminally differentiated effector memory CD45RA+ cells.

This clonotype was obtained from a man younger than 35 in good health. Some clones in this sample may be carry-over from other donors' samples. The sample comprised naive CD8+ T cells from PBMCs. The V gene is TRBV7-9, the J gene TRBJ2-5; D is ambiguous. In nucleotides, the CDR3 is TGTGCCAGCAGCTTTCCAAAATCCAGGGAGACCCAGTACTTC. Encoded protein: CASSFPKSRETQYF.